These 25 T cell receptor beta chains originate from one sample sequenced in a study of T cells in localized non-small cell lung cancer. Sequenced by immunoSEQ multiplex PCR; TCRdb stores in-frame clones only, minus some. The repertoire includes 25,000 to 35,000 clones, about nine tenths of them detected once, and about 2.2% sits in the top ten. Source: peripheral blood, taken before any cancer treatment. The receptor set was obtained from a female donor older than 55 with stage I lung adenocarcinoma.

The V call is TRBV29-1, the J call TRBJ1-1; D is unclear. V was trimmed by 5 bases and J by 1 base, leaving 8 bases between them. Germline V lookup: CDR1 SQVTM, CDR2 ANQGSEA. The CDR3 extends over 12 amino acids. The chain's CDR3 is CSVRYGNTEAFF. The CDR3, as DNA: TGCAGCGTTAGGTACGGGAACACTGAAGCTTTCTTT.

The gene calls are TRBV6-1 and TRBJ2-5, with D maybe TRBD2 (6 bases). This CDR3 is 14 amino acids long. Germline V gene lookup returns CDR1 MNHNS and CDR2 SASEGT. Trimming removed 4 bases at V and 3 bases at J, with 12 bases between. In DNA form, the CDR3 reads TGTGCCAGCAGTGGGGGACTGACCAAAGAGACCCAGTACTTC. Translated, it gives CASSGGLTKETQYF.

A few counts support this clone. The chain has TRBV13 and TRBJ1-5; D might be TRBD1 (5 bases). The CDR3 is made up of 14 amino acids. Trimming left V 5 bases short and J 0 bases short, with 8 bases between. CDR1 is PRHDT and CDR2 is FYEKMQ in the germline V gene (reference sequence). The CDR3 loop reads CASSQGPSNQPQHF. In DNA, the CDR3 is TGTGCCAGCAGCCAGGGCCCTAGCAATCAGCCCCAGCATTTT.

V and J are TRBV19 and TRBJ2-2; 8 bases agree with TRBD1. The CDR3 totals 15 residues. Germline CDR1 and CDR2: LNHDA and SQIVND (reference sequence). Trimming took 5 bases from V and 5 from J; bases not matched to a gene: 7. The CDR3 protein is CASSFRTGQTGELFF. Here the CDR3 DNA reads TGTGCCAGTAGTTTTCGGACAGGGCAGACCGGGGAGCTGTTTTTT.

The chain uses TRBV6-1 and TRBJ2-5, with no clear D. This CDR3 contains 12 residues. The germline gives CDR1 MNHNS, CDR2 SASEGT. The ends were cut back, 8 bases at V and 4 bases at J, with 11 bases in the middle. CDR3 sequence (DNA): TGTGCCAGCGCATCTAAGGGAGAGACCCAGTACTTC. It encodes CASASKGETQYF.

The chain links TRBV18 to TRBJ2-7, with D possibly TRBD1 on 5 matching bases. This CDR3 is built from 13 residues. V shed 2 bases and J shed 4 bases, with 9 bases lying between them. Germline-derived CDR1 and CDR2 are KGHSH and LQKENI. In DNA, the CDR3 is TGTGCCAGCTCACCATGGGGCGAATACGAGCAGTACTTC. As protein: CASSPWGEYEQYF.

The gene calls are TRBV19 and TRBJ1-5; D is unclear. The CDR3 is 12 residues long. The germline gives CDR1 LNHDA, CDR2 SQIVND (reference sequence). The CDR3 loop reads CAVSGRNQPQHF. CDR3 nucleotides: TGTGCAGTCTCAGGCCGGAATCAGCCCCAGCATTTT.

This clone was observed once. Other nucleotide sequences from this sample produce the same CDR3. The chain couples TRBV9 to TRBJ1-1, with D tentatively TRBD1 (6 bases). Trimming took off 1 base at V and 1 base at J, with 8 bases between the two ends. This CDR3 has 14 residues. Germline lookup yields CDR1 SGDLS and CDR2 YYNGEE. The CDR3 nucleotides are TGTGCCAGCAGCGTAAGACAGGAGAACACTGAAGCTTTCTTT. As protein: CASSVRQENTEAFF.

The chain links TRBV5-1 to TRBJ1-2, with D perhaps matching TRBD1 (5 bases). This CDR3 is 11 amino acids long. Between the trimmed V and J ends, which lost 5 bases and 10 bases, there was a span of 12 bases. Per germline, CDR1 SGHRS and CDR2 YFSETQ. CDR3: CASRTEGPYTF. For the CDR3, the DNA is TGCGCCAGCAGGACAGAGGGGCCCTACACCTTC.

This clone is medium-sized (0.01 to 0.1%) in the sample. V gene TRBV2 combines with J gene TRBJ2-3; D is ambiguous. The CDR3 totals 13 residues. The germline V gene has CDR1 SNHLY and CDR2 FYNNEI. Trimming left V 6 bases short and J 5 bases short, with 12 bases between. CDR3 nucleotide sequence: TGTGCCAGCAGCCCACCCCTTGGAGATACGCAGTATTTT. Translated: CASSPPLGDTQYF.

J is TRBJ2-1 and V is TRBV11-3; 8 nucleotides align to TRBD2. This CDR3 is built from 16 residues. CDR1 and CDR2 (germline): SGHNT, YENEEA. V lost 4 bases to trimming and J lost 1 base; unmatched junction nucleotides: 6. In DNA, the CDR3 is TGTGCCAGCAGCTCCACCGGGACTAGGTCCTACAATGAGCAGTTCTTC. Residues: CASSSTGTRSYNEQFF.

The chain employs TRBV5-1 and TRBJ2-5; a weak D match, TRBD1 (5 bases). V gave up 2 bases and J gave up 4 bases, with 15 bases separating them. There are 15 residues in the CDR3. Germline assignment: CDR1 SGHRS and CDR2 YFSETQ. CDR3 bases: TGCGCCAGCAGCTTTTGGCCAGGGATAGGAGAGACCCAGTACTTC. The encoded protein is CASSFWPGIGETQYF.

The chain uses TRBV6-6 and TRBJ2-4, with D possibly being TRBD1 or TRBD2 (6 bases each). The germline V and J ends were trimmed by 6 bases and 9 bases, with 18 bases remaining between them. The CDR3 consists of 14 residues. Germline V gives CDR1 MNHNY, CDR2 SVGAGI (reference sequence). CDR3 region: CASSASVEDSIQYF. The CDR3 coding sequence is TGTGCCAGCAGCGCTAGCGTTGAGGACAGCATTCAGTACTTC.

V is TRBV19 and J is TRBJ2-3; a possible D gene is TRBD2 (7 bases). This CDR3 is 15 amino acids long. The germline gives CDR1 LNHDA, CDR2 SQIVND (reference sequence). V was shortened by 6 bases and J by 3 bases, with 16 bases between the two germline ends. CDR3 region: CASRQQGGRTDTQYF. In DNA form, the CDR3 reads TGTGCCAGTAGACAACAGGGAGGGAGAACAGATACGCAGTATTTT.

The J gene is TRBJ1-6, the V gene TRBV9; 7 nucleotides align to TRBD1. The CDR3 length is 12 residues. The ends lost 3 bases at V and 14 bases at J; junction bases unmatched: 5. Germline V lookup: CDR1 SGDLS, CDR2 YYNGEE. Here the CDR3 reads CASSGATGALHF. The DNA of the CDR3 is TGTGCCAGCAGCGGAGCTACAGGGGCCCTCCACTTT.

The V and J genes are TRBV6-5 and TRBJ1-2; 8 nucleotides agree with TRBD1. CDR3 length: 13 residues. CDR1 is MNHEY, CDR2 SVGAGI, per germline. V was clipped by 7 bases and J by 8 bases; unmatched bases: 9. Written as DNA, the CDR3 is TGTGCCAGCACCCCAGGGGGCCCAGTGGGCTACACCTTC. Encoded protein: CASTPGGPVGYTF.

The rearrangement links TRBV9 to TRBJ2-7; 11 nucleotides match TRBD1. The CDR3 totals 14 residues. Germline V CDR1 and CDR2: SGDLS, YYNGEE. V shed 4 bases and J 4 bases; nucleotides not matched to a gene: 4. CDR3 in amino acids: CASSPGQGAYEQYF. The CDR3 DNA follows: TGTGCCAGCAGCCCCGGACAGGGGGCATACGAGCAGTACTTC.

The chain is built from TRBV6-6 and TRBJ2-5, with TRBD1 as a possible D gene (5 bases). The J call could be wrong; TRBJ2-7 is a better fit for the DNA end. Germline V gene lookup returns CDR1 MNHNY and CDR2 SVGAGI (reference sequence). CDR3 size: 14 residues. DNA for the CDR3: TGTGCCAGCACCACGACAGTGGTCTCCTACGAGCAGTACTTC. Protein product: CASTTTVVSYEQYF.

V gene TRBV30 combines with J gene TRBJ2-7, with 8 bases lining up with TRBD2. The CDR3 totals 15 residues. V gave up 2 bases and J gave up 1 base; unmatched junction bases: 7. Per germline, CDR1 GTSNPN and CDR2 SVGIG (reference sequence). The CDR3 nucleotides read TGTGCCTGGAGTACGCGGGGGGCAATGTCCTACGAGCAGTACTTC. Its protein product is CAWSTRGAMSYEQYF.

The chain carries TRBV7-2 and TRBJ1-4; D is possibly TRBD1 (5 bases). The CDR3 sequence is 15 residues long. The germline V gene has CDR1 SGHTA and CDR2 FQGNSA. Trimming removed 6 bases at V and 8 bases at J, with 19 bases between. The CDR3 loop reads CASSLIGEGKEKLFF. In DNA form, the CDR3 reads TGTGCCAGCAGTCTGATAGGGGAGGGTAAAGAAAAACTGTTTTTT.

The chain recombines TRBV6-1 with TRBJ2-3; tentative D call: TRBD1 (5 bases). Germline loops: CDR1 MNHNS, CDR2 SASEGT. This CDR3 is 13 amino acids long. The V gene lost 8 bases and the J gene lost 2 bases, with 11 bases spanning the gap. The CDR3 protein is CASARTFTDTQYF. The CDR3 bases are TGTGCCAGCGCGCGGACATTCACAGATACGCAGTATTTT.

The V and J genes are TRBV19 and TRBJ2-1; D might be TRBD2 (5 bases). CDR1 LNHDA and CDR2 SQIVND come from the germline V gene (reference sequence). The V and J ends lost 5 bases and 5 bases respectively, with 13 bases between them. CDR3 length: 14 residues. This chain's CDR3 is CASSAGAGNNEQFF. The CDR3 nucleotides read TGTGCCAGTAGTGCCGGCGCGGGCAACAATGAGCAGTTCTTC.

V usage is TRBV29-1 and J usage is TRBJ1-2; the match to TRBD1 covers 7 bases. Losses at the gene ends were 3 bases for V and 4 bases for J; bases not matched to a gene: 5. This CDR3 comprises 13 residues. Germline lookup yields CDR1 SQVTM and CDR2 ANQGSEA. In DNA form, the CDR3 reads TGCAGCGTTGACACAGGGGCCCTCTATGGCTACACCTTC. Translating it yields CSVDTGALYGYTF.

This chain uses TRBV19 with TRBJ2-3, with D unresolved. The V gene lost 3 bases and the J gene lost 4 bases, with 5 bases spanning the gap. The CDR3 contains 12 residues. Germline lookup yields CDR1 LNHDA and CDR2 SQIVND (reference sequence). The DNA for the CDR3 is TGTGCCAGTAGTATTAGGTCAGATACGCAGTATTTT. Its translation: CASSIRSDTQYF.

V usage is TRBV6-1 and J usage is TRBJ1-4; 8 bases fit TRBD1. V dropped 8 bases and J dropped 8; count of bases not matched to a gene: 10. Germline V gene sequence: CDR1 MNHNS, CDR2 SASEGT. This CDR3 has 14 residues. The CDR3 DNA is TGTGCCAGCGGACAGGGTCAATTAGGGGAAAAACTGTTTTTT. Translation gives CASGQGQLGEKLFF.